The text below deals with one TCR beta chain. In the original analysis: Amplified reference gene primers provided the basis for estimating nucleated cell counts. Using immunoSEQ multiplex PCR, the repertoire was profiled, and TCRdb retains in-frame clones only, with some absent. V, J and clone size are taken as reported in that table, and D and trimming were inferred from the DNA itself. This table has tens of thousands of clones, over 80% appearing once. The sample is drawn from a study of blood T cell repertoires in COVID-19. The overall study: Samples representing acute and convalescent COVID-19 were sourced from the United States, Italy and Spain. From T cells, B-cell-depleted T cells, or PBMCs came the material, which was cDNA or gDNA.

Germline V gene sequence: CDR1 KGHSH, CDR2 LQKENI. CDR3 length equals 14 residues. Trimming left V 0 bases short and J 11 bases short, with 16 bases between. The sequence was obtained from a human donor in a cohort sampled during active COVID-19. Sequenced input: peripheral blood. This chain links TRBV18 with TRBJ1-1; D perhaps matches TRBD1 (6 bases). This CDR3 reads CASSPPYREFEAFF. Written as DNA, the CDR3 is TGTGCCAGCTCACCACCTTACAGGGAATTTGAGGCTTTCTTT.